A selection of T cell receptor beta chains follows, all from one sample in a study of blood T cell repertoires in COVID-19. Assay: immunoSEQ multiplex PCR; the TCRdb copy retains only in-frame clones and omits some. The sample includes more than 65,000 clones, around three quarters of them seen just once. The sample was peripheral blood. These receptors came from a woman aged 70 to 79 with acute or convalescent COVID-19. The CDR3 runs from the conserved cysteine through the conserved F or W. Fields, in order: J gene, V gene, D gene, clone size, CDR3 protein, CDR3 DNA. D genes are given only for firm matches. For some rows the clone size is stated as once, few or many, or as a class when expanded; others skip it.

J gene: TRBJ2-4; V gene: TRBV6-5; D gene: TRBD1; clone size: .; CDR3 protein: CASSPTGAKNIQYF; CDR3 DNA: TGTGCCAGCAGCCCGACAGGGGCCAAAAACATTCAGTACTTC
J gene: TRBJ2-5; V gene: TRBV28; D gene: .; clone size: once; CDR3 protein: CASSLSPGLGTLQETQYF; CDR3 DNA: TGTGCCAGCAGTTTAAGTCCAGGGTTGGGGACACTCCAAGAGACCCAGTACTTC
J gene: TRBJ2-2; V gene: TRBV6-2/TRBV6-3; D gene: .; clone size: .; CDR3 protein: CASSYTETGELFF; CDR3 DNA: TGTGCCAGCAGTTACACAGAAACCGGGGAGCTGTTTTTT
J gene: TRBJ1-1; V gene: TRBV27; D gene: .; clone size: .; CDR3 protein: CASSLQGTEAFF; CDR3 DNA: TGTGCCAGCAGTTTACAGGGGACTGAAGCTTTCTTT
J gene: TRBJ1-6; V gene: TRBV5-6; D gene: TRBD1; clone size: few; CDR3 protein: CASSWGQGDYNSPLHF; CDR3 DNA: TGTGCCAGCAGCTGGGGACAGGGGGACTATAATTCACCCCTCCACTTT
J gene: TRBJ2-1; V gene: TRBV18; D gene: TRBD2; clone size: .; CDR3 protein: CASSHKRGGSYNEQFF; CDR3 DNA: TGTGCCAGCTCACACAAGCGGGGGGGCTCCTACAATGAGCAGTTCTTC
J gene: TRBJ2-5; V gene: TRBV5-1; D gene: .; clone size: few; CDR3 protein: CASSTTGTPQETQYF; CDR3 DNA: TGCGCCAGCAGCACGACCGGGACTCCACAAGAGACCCAGTACTTC
J gene: TRBJ2-7; V gene: TRBV5-5; D gene: TRBD1; clone size: .; CDR3 protein: CASSSQGVSNEQYF; CDR3 DNA: TGTGCCAGCAGCTCCCAGGGGGTTAGCAACGAGCAGTACTTC
J gene: TRBJ2-7; V gene: TRBV19; D gene: TRBD1; clone size: few; CDR3 protein: CASSTGQAIEQYF; CDR3 DNA: TGTGCCAGTAGTACGGGACAGGCCATCGAGCAGTACTTC
J gene: TRBJ1-2; V gene: TRBV5-4; D gene: TRBD1; clone size: .; CDR3 protein: CASSSQGADYGYTF; CDR3 DNA: TGTGCCAGCAGCTCACAGGGGGCCGACTATGGCTACACCTTC
J gene: TRBJ2-1; V gene: TRBV29-1; D gene: TRBD2; clone size: .; CDR3 protein: CSANQAGGQSNEQFF; CDR3 DNA: TGCAGCGCAAACCAAGCGGGGGGGCAGTCCAATGAGCAGTTCTTC
J gene: TRBJ1-4; V gene: TRBV7-6; D gene: .; clone size: .; CDR3 protein: CASSLGGTTNEKLFF; CDR3 DNA: TGTGCCAGCAGCTTAGGCGGCACAACTAATGAAAAACTGTTTTTT
J gene: TRBJ1-1; V gene: TRBV5-8; D gene: TRBD1; clone size: .; CDR3 protein: CASSLGTGLNTEAFF; CDR3 DNA: TGTGCCAGCAGCTTGGGGACAGGCCTGAACACTGAAGCTTTCTTT
J gene: TRBJ1-2; V gene: TRBV6-1; D gene: TRBD1; clone size: few; CDR3 protein: CASSEGRGTGQGYTF; CDR3 DNA: TGTGCCAGCAGTGAGGGCAGGGGGACTGGACAGGGCTACACCTTC
J gene: TRBJ1-5; V gene: TRBV7-8; D gene: .; clone size: .; CDR3 protein: CASSLGRLFGNQPQHF; CDR3 DNA: TGTGCCAGCAGCTTGGGCCGCCTCTTTGGCAATCAGCCCCAGCATTTT
J gene: TRBJ1-1; V gene: TRBV10-3; D gene: .; clone size: few; CDR3 protein: CAISDPTGEYTEAFF; CDR3 DNA: TGTGCCATCAGTGACCCAACGGGGGAGTACACTGAAGCTTTCTTT
J gene: TRBJ2-2; V gene: TRBV9; D gene: .; clone size: .; CDR3 protein: CASSQGVDPGELFF; CDR3 DNA: TGTGCCAGCAGCCAAGGAGTAGATCCCGGGGAGCTGTTTTTT
J gene: TRBJ1-3; V gene: TRBV19; D gene: .; clone size: few; CDR3 protein: CASSILPGTSGNTIYF; CDR3 DNA: TGTGCCAGTAGTATACTTCCAGGAACCTCTGGAAACACCATATATTTT
J gene: TRBJ2-3; V gene: TRBV5-1; D gene: TRBD2; clone size: .; CDR3 protein: CASSLGLAGTAPDTQYF; CDR3 DNA: TGCGCCAGCAGCTTGGGGCTAGCGGGGACCGCCCCAGATACGCAGTATTTT
J gene: TRBJ2-5; V gene: TRBV6-6; D gene: TRBD1; clone size: .; CDR3 protein: CASSYPWTGLQETQYF; CDR3 DNA: TGTGCCAGCAGTTACCCCTGGACAGGACTCCAAGAGACCCAGTACTTC
J gene: TRBJ1-5; V gene: TRBV19; D gene: TRBD1; clone size: few; CDR3 protein: CASRSRTGGLNNQPQHF; CDR3 DNA: TGTGCCAGTAGATCCCGGACAGGGGGCCTTAACAATCAGCCCCAGCATTTT
J gene: TRBJ2-1; V gene: TRBV19; D gene: .; clone size: .; CDR3 protein: CASKGGAKFNEQFF; CDR3 DNA: TGTGCCAGTAAGGGAGGAGCAAAGTTCAATGAGCAGTTCTTC
J gene: TRBJ1-1; V gene: TRBV19; D gene: TRBD1; clone size: .; CDR3 protein: CASSTDRGAAEAFF; CDR3 DNA: TGTGCCAGTAGTACGGACAGGGGCGCCGCCGAAGCTTTCTTT
J gene: TRBJ1-1; V gene: TRBV28; D gene: .; clone size: .; CDR3 protein: CASRFGARGLPEAFF; CDR3 DNA: TGTGCCAGCAGGTTTGGTGCCAGGGGTTTACCTGAAGCTTTCTTT
J gene: TRBJ2-7; V gene: TRBV3-1/TRBV3-2; D gene: TRBD1; clone size: .; CDR3 protein: CASSLKGGGGQVEQYF; CDR3 DNA: TGTGCCAGCAGCCTTAAAGGGGGTGGGGGACAGGTCGAGCAGTACTTC
J gene: TRBJ2-1; V gene: TRBV15; D gene: TRBD1; clone size: .; CDR3 protein: CATSRNRDRAYNEQFF; CDR3 DNA: TGTGCCACCAGCAGAAACCGGGACAGGGCCTACAATGAGCAGTTCTTC
J gene: TRBJ2-1; V gene: TRBV5-4; D gene: TRBD2; clone size: .; CDR3 protein: CASSSTSGSRSYNEQFF; CDR3 DNA: TGTGCCAGCAGCTCGACTAGCGGGAGCCGCTCCTACAATGAGCAGTTCTTC
J gene: TRBJ2-1; V gene: TRBV24-1; D gene: TRBD1; clone size: once; CDR3 protein: CATSDGGTGGSHNEQFF; CDR3 DNA: TGTGCCACCAGTGATGGGGGGACAGGGGGCTCTCACAATGAGCAGTTCTTC
J gene: TRBJ1-3; V gene: TRBV19; D gene: TRBD1; clone size: .; CDR3 protein: CASSTGGWSWNTIYF; CDR3 DNA: TGTGCCAGTAGTACAGGGGGCTGGAGTTGGAACACCATATATTTT
J gene: TRBJ2-1; V gene: TRBV7-9; D gene: TRBD2; clone size: .; CDR3 protein: CASSYRAGGTNNEQFF; CDR3 DNA: TGTGCCAGCAGTTATCGAGCGGGAGGGACGAACAATGAGCAGTTCTTC
J gene: TRBJ2-7; V gene: TRBV7-2; D gene: .; clone size: .; CDR3 protein: CASSLGPKQKYF; CDR3 DNA: TGTGCCAGCAGCTTAGGCCCCAAACAGAAGTACTTC
J gene: TRBJ2-1; V gene: TRBV7-2; D gene: TRBD2; clone size: .; CDR3 protein: CASRTSGSNEQFF; CDR3 DNA: TGTGCCAGCAGGACTAGCGGGAGTAATGAGCAGTTCTTC
J gene: TRBJ2-5; V gene: TRBV7-9; D gene: TRBD1; clone size: .; CDR3 protein: CASRSGTDLQETQYF; CDR3 DNA: TGTGCCAGCAGGTCCGGGACAGACCTCCAAGAGACCCAGTACTTC
J gene: TRBJ1-1; V gene: TRBV5-6; D gene: .; clone size: .; CDR3 protein: CASSPWGGGLGTEAFF; CDR3 DNA: TGTGCCAGCAGCCCTTGGGGTGGGGGACTTGGGACTGAAGCTTTCTTT
J gene: TRBJ1-1; V gene: TRBV7-8; D gene: TRBD1; clone size: once; CDR3 protein: CASSPRAGGFTEAFF; CDR3 DNA: TGTGCCAGCAGCCCCAGGGCAGGGGGTTTTACTGAAGCTTTCTTT
J gene: TRBJ1-1; V gene: TRBV18; D gene: TRBD1; clone size: .; CDR3 protein: CASSRAPTGGDTEAFF; CDR3 DNA: TGTGCCAGCTCACGGGCCCCGACAGGGGGGGACACTGAAGCTTTCTTT
J gene: TRBJ2-1; V gene: TRBV3-1/TRBV3-2; D gene: TRBD1; clone size: .; CDR3 protein: CASSLGQGARNEQFF; CDR3 DNA: TGTGCCAGCAGCCTAGGACAGGGGGCTCGGAATGAGCAGTTCTTC
J gene: TRBJ1-1; V gene: TRBV2; D gene: TRBD1; clone size: few; CDR3 protein: CASVTGTVDLGAFF; CDR3 DNA: TGTGCCAGCGTGACCGGGACAGTAGACCTGGGAGCTTTCTTT
J gene: TRBJ1-2; V gene: TRBV28; D gene: .; clone size: .; CDR3 protein: CASKDSGQVHGYTF; CDR3 DNA: TGTGCCAGCAAGGATAGTGGGCAGGTCCATGGCTACACCTTC
J gene: TRBJ2-7; V gene: TRBV28; D gene: TRBD1; clone size: few; CDR3 protein: CASSHAVGTGDYEQYF; CDR3 DNA: TGTGCCAGCAGCCACGCCGTCGGGACAGGGGACTACGAGCAGTACTTC
J gene: TRBJ2-1; V gene: TRBV18; D gene: TRBD2; clone size: .; CDR3 protein: CASGRLASYNEQFF; CDR3 DNA: TGTGCCAGCGGACGACTAGCCTCCTACAATGAGCAGTTCTTC
J gene: TRBJ1-1; V gene: TRBV3-1/TRBV3-2; D gene: .; clone size: .; CDR3 protein: CASSQDETEAFF; CDR3 DNA: TGTGCCAGCAGCCAAGATGAGACTGAAGCTTTCTTT
J gene: TRBJ2-7; V gene: TRBV4-1; D gene: .; clone size: few; CDR3 protein: CASSQAGSSLYEQYF; CDR3 DNA: TGCGCCAGCAGCCAAGCCGGGAGCTCCCTCTACGAGCAGTACTTC
J gene: TRBJ1-5; V gene: TRBV16; D gene: TRBD1; clone size: .; CDR3 protein: CASSQSATGSNQPQHF; CDR3 DNA: TGTGCCAGCAGCCAATCGGCGACAGGGAGCAATCAGCCCCAGCATTTT
J gene: TRBJ2-1; V gene: TRBV21-1; D gene: .; clone size: .; CDR3 protein: CASSKWSSGGTYNEQFF; CDR3 DNA: TGTGCCAGCAGCAAATGGTCTAGCGGGGGGACCTACAATGAGCAGTTCTTC
J gene: TRBJ2-7; V gene: TRBV28; D gene: TRBD1; clone size: .; CDR3 protein: CASSLIGQGPLEQYF; CDR3 DNA: TGTGCCAGCAGTTTGATTGGACAGGGGCCTCTGGAGCAGTACTTC
J gene: TRBJ1-6; V gene: TRBV30; D gene: TRBD1; clone size: .; CDR3 protein: CAWSPRTGGRSPLHF; CDR3 DNA: TGTGCCTGGAGTCCTCGGACAGGGGGCCGCTCACCCCTCCACTTT
J gene: TRBJ2-3; V gene: TRBV5-4; D gene: TRBD1; clone size: few; CDR3 protein: CASSPTGGTDTQYF; CDR3 DNA: TGTGCCAGCAGCCCTACAGGGGGCACAGATACGCAGTATTTT